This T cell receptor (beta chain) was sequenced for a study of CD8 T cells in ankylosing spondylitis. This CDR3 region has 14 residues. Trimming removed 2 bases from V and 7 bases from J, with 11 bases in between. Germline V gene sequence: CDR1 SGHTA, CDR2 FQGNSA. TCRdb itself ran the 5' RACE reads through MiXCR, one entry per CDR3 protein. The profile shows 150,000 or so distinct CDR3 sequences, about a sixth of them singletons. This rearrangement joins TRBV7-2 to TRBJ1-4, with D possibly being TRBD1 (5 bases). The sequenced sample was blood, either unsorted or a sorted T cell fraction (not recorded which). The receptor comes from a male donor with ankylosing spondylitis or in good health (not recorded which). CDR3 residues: CASSLRGVGEKLFF. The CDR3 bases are TGTGCCAGCAGCTTAAGAGGGGTCGGTGAAAAACTGTTTTTT. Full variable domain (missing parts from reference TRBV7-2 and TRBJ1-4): GAGVSQSPSNKVTEKGKDVELRCDPISGHTALYWYRQSLGQGLEFLIYFQGNSAPDKSGLPSDRFSAERTGGSVSTLTIQRTQQEDSAVYLCASSLRGVGEKLFFGSGTQLSVL.